This T cell receptor (beta chain) was profiled in a study of blood T cells in healthy people across ages. Donors were systemically healthy Caucasian individuals from Russia aged roughly 6 to 90 years. Isolated per sample were at least 6 million PBMCs. Trimming left V 1 base short and J 4 bases short, with 11 bases between. From germline, CDR1 is SGHTA and CDR2 FQGTGA. This CDR3 is 15 amino acids long. Then a second PCR, running roughly 7 to 11 cycles, was carried out with a sample-barcoded 5' primer and a J-beta primer mix. Every cDNA molecule carried a tag from a template-switch adaptor bearing 12 random nucleotides. Using its own MiXCR run on the 5' RACE reads, TCRdb lists one record per CDR3 protein. The sample lists some 1.6 million distinct CDR3 sequences; about 31% were seen once.

The chain recombines TRBV7-3 with TRBJ2-1; D gene uncertain. The sequencing sample was made of blood. This TCR derives from a woman aged 25 to 39 in good health. CDR3 sequence: CASSLMAPPYNEQFF. For the CDR3, the DNA is TGTGCCAGCAGCTTAATGGCCCCCCCATACAATGAGCAGTTCTTC. The full variable domain, with the rest looked up from reference TRBV7-3 and TRBJ2-1, is GAGVSQTPSNKVTEKGKYVELRCDPISGHTALYWYRQSLGQGPEFLIYFQGTGAADDSGLPNDRFFAVRPEGSVSTLKIQRTERGDSAVYLCASSLMAPPYNEQFFGPGTRLTVL.